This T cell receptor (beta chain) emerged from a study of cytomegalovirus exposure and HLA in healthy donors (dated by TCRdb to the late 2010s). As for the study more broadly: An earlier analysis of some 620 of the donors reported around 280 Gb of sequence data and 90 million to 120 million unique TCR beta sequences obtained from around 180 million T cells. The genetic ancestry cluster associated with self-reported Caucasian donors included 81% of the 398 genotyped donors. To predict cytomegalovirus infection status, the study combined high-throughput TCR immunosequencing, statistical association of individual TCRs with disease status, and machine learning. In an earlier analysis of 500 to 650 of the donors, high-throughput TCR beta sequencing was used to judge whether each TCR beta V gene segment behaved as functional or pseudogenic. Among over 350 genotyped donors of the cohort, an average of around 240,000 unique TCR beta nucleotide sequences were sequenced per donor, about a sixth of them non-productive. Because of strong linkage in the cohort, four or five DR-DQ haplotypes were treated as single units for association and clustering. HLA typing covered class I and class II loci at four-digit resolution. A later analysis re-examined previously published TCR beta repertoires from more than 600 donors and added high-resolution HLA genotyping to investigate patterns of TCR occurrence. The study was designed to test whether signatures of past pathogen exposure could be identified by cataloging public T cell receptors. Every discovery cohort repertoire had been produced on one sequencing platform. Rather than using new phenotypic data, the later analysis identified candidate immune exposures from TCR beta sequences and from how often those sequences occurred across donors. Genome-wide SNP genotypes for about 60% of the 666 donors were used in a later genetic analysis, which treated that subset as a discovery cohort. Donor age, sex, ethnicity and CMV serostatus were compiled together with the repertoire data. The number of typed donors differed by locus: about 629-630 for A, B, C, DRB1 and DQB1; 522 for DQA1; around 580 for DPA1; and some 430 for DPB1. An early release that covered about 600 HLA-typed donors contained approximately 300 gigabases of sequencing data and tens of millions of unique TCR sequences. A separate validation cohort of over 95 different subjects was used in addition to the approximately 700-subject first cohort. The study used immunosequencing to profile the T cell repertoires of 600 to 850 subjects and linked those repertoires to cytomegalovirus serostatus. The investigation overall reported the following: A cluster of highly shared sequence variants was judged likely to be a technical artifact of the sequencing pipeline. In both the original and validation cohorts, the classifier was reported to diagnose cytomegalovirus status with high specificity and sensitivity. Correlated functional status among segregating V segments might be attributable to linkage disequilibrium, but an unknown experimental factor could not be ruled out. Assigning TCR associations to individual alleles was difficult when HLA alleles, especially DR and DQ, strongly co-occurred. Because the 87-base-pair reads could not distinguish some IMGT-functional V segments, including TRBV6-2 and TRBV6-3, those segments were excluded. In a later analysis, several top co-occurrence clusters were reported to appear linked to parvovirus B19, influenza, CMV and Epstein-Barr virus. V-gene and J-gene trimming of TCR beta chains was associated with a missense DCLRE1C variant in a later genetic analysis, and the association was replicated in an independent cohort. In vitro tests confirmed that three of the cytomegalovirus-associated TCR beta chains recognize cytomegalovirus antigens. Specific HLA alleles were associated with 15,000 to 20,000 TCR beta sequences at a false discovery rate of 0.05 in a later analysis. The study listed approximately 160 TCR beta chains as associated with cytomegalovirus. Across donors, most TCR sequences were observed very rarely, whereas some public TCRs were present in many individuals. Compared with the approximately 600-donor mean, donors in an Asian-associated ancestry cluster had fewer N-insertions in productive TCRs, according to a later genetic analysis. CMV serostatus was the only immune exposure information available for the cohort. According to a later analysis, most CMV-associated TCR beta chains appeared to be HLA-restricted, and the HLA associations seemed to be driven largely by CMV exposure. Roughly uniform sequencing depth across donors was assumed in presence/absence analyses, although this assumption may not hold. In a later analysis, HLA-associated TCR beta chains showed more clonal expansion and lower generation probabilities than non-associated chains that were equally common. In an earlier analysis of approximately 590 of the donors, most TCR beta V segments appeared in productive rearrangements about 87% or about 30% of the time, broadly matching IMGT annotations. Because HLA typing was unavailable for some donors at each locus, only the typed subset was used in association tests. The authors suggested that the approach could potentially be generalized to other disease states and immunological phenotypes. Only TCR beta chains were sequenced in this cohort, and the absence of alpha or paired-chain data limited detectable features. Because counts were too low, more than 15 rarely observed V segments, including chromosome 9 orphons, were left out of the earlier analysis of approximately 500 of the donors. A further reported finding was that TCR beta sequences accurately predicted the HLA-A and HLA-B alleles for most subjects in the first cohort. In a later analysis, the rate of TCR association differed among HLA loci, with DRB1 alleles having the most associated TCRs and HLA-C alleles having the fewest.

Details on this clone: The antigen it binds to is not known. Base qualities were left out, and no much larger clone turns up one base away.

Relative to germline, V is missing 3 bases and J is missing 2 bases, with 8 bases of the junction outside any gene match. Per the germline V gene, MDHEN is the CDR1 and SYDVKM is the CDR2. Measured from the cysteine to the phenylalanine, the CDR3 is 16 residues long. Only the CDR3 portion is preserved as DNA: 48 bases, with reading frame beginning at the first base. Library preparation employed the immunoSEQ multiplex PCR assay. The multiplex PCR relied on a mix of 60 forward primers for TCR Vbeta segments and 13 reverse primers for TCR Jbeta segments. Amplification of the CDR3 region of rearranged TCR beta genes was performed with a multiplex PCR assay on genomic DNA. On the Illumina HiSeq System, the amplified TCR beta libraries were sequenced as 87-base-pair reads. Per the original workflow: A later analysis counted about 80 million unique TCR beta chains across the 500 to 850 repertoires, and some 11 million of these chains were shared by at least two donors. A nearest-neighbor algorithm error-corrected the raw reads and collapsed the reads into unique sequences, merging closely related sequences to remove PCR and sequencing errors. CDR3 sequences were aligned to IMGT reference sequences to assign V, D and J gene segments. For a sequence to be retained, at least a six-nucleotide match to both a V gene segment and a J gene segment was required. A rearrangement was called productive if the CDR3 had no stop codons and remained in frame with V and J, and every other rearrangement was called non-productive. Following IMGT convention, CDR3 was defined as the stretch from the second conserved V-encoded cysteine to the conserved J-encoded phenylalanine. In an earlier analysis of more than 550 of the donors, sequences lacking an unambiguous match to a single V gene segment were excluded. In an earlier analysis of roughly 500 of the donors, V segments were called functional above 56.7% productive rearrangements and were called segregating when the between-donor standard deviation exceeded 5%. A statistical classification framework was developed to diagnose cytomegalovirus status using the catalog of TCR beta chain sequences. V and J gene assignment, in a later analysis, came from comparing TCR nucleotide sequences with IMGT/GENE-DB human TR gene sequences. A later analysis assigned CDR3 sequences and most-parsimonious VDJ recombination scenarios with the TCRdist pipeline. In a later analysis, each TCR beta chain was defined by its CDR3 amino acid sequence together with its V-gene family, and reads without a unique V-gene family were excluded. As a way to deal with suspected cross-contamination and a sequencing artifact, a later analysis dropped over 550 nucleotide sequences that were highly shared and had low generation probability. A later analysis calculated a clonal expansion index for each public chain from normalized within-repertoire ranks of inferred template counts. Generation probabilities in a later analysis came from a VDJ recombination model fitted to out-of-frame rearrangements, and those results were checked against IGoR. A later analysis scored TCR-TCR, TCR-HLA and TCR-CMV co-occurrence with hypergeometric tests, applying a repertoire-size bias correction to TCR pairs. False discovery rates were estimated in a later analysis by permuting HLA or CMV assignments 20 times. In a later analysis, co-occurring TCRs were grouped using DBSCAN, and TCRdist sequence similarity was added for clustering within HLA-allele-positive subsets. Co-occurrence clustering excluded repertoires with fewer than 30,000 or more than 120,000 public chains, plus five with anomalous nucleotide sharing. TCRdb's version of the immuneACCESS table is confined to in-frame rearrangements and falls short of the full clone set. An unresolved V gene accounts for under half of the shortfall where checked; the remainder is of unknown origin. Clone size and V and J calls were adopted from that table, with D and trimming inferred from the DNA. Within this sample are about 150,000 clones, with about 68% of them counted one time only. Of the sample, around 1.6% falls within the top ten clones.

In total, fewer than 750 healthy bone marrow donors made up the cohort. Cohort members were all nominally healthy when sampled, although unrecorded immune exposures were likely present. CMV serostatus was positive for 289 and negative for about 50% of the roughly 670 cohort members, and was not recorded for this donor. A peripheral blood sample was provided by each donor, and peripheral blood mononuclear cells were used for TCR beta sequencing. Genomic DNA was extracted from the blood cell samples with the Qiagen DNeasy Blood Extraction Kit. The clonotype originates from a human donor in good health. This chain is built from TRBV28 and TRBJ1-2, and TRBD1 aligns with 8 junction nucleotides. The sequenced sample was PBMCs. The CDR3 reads CASSLGGQGANYGYTF. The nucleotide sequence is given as TGTGCCAGCAGTTTGGGCGGACAGGGAGCCAACTATGGCTACACCTTC.